The rows below give T cell receptor beta chains drawn from one sample of a study of beta chain features in type 1 diabetes. TCRdb keeps only in-frame clones here, not all; method: immunoSEQ multiplex PCR. Of some 200,000 clones detected, under 13% appear once; the ten largest clones hold 1% to 1.5%. The sequenced sample consisted of central memory CD4+ T cells from blood. The source of these receptors is a young man in good health. The CDR3 runs from the conserved cysteine through the conserved F or W. Size values are once, few and many counts, or a class for expanded clones, and some rows have none.

TRBJ2-5 TRBV18 - 14 CASSPRQGQETQYF
TRBJ2-7 TRBV14 - 15 CASSFLTAGVYEQYF
TRBJ2-7 TRBV9 - 15 CASSPRGGEAYEQYF
TRBJ2-1 TRBV5-1 few 15 CASSPASGTYNEQFF
TRBJ1-5 TRBV29-1 - 12 CSVSGLNQPQHF
TRBJ2-1 TRBV18 few 16 CASSPLGAGGPNEQFF
TRBJ2-7 TRBV29-1 - 15 CSVEDLRGLPYEQYF
TRBJ2-1 TRBV12-5 - 15 CASGLGLAGYNEQFF
TRBJ2-1 TRBV11-3 - 15 CASSSTGTSGDEQFF
TRBJ2-1 TRBV9 - 15 CARSPSGTNYNEQFF
TRBJ2-3 TRBV10-1 - 15 CASSDNSRGADTQYF
TRBJ2-1 TRBV7-2 many 12 CASSLGYNEQFF
TRBJ2-1 TRBV2 few 14 CASSEGRNPREQFF
TRBJ2-5 TRBV30 few 13 CAWTLAGGETQYF
TRBJ2-3 TRBV7-9 few 16 CASSLNDRRLTDTQYF
TRBJ2-1 TRBV2 many 11 CASSDHNEQFF
TRBJ2-1 TRBV29-1 few 11 CSTGRDNEQFF
TRBJ2-7 TRBV28 - 17 CASSYPGTSGGTYEQYF